Below, 9 T cell receptor beta chains from the same sample are listed, as sequenced in a study of cytomegalovirus exposure and HLA in healthy donors. PCR employed 60 Vbeta and 13 Jbeta primers. Profiled with immunoSEQ multiplex PCR; TCRdb holds only in-frame clones, not every one. The sample shows under 100,000 clones, 60% to 80% of them seen only once. Sequencing was carried out using PBMCs. The receptors come from a woman aged 50 to 60 in good health and CMV-seropositive.

The chain links TRBV7-8 to TRBJ2-7; 8 positions agree with TRBD2. CDR1 SGHVS and CDR2 FQNEAQ come from the germline V gene. The CDR3 has 15 amino acids. V lost 0 bases to trimming and J lost 2 bases; unmatched junction nucleotides: 3. CDR3 sequence: CASSLALLAAYEQYF. As DNA, the CDR3 is TGTGCCAGCAGCTTAGCGCTACTAGCGGCCTACGAGCAGTACTTC.

This chain joins TRBV10-2 and TRBJ2-3, with TRBD1 as a possible D gene (6 bases). Germline V gene data show CDR1 as WSHSY and CDR2 as SAAADI. The CDR3 is made up of 17 amino acids. Trimming took off 5 bases at V and 2 bases at J, with 20 bases between the two ends. The CDR3 bases are TGCGCCAGCAGTAAGGGCCGCGACAGGCTCAACACAGATACGCAGTATTTT. Residues: CASSKGRDRLNTDTQYF.

Concerning this clone: An end of the junction differs from the germline gene, which may be a read error. Written as DNA, the CDR3 is TGTGCCAGTAGTCTAGCGGGAGGGTCCTACAATGAACAGTTCTTC. Translating it yields CASSLAGGSYNEQFF. The gene calls are TRBV19 and TRBJ2-1, with 12 bases aligning to TRBD2. The V gene's germline CDR1 is LNHDA and CDR2 SQIVND (reference sequence). The CDR3 has 15 residues.

The V and J genes are TRBV11-2 and TRBJ2-3; unclear D gene. The germline gives CDR1 SGHAT, CDR2 FQNNGV. CDR3 size: 14 residues. V was cut by 5 bases and J by 4 bases, with 13 bases left in between. CDR3 nucleotides: TGTGCCAGCAGCCGCAACCCAACAGCAGATACGCAGTATTTT. Protein: CASSRNPTADTQYF.

This sequence joins TRBV29-1 and TRBJ1-1; 8 nucleotides match TRBD1. V shed 5 bases, J shed 7 bases, and the junction held 12 bases outside the gene matches. CDR1 SQVTM and CDR2 ANQGSEA come from the germline V gene. The CDR3 length is 14 residues. CDR3 sequence (DNA): TGCAGCGTTAATGAACAGGGGGTAATCAGTGAAGCTTTCTTT. Translated: CSVNEQGVISEAFF.

CDR3 DNA sequence: TGCGCCAGCAGCCAAGAACCTATTTCTTGGGATACGCAGTATTTT. Its protein is CASSQEPISWDTQYF. The chain carries TRBV4-1 and TRBJ2-3; D not certain. The ends were cut back, 0 bases at V and 6 bases at J, with 13 bases in the middle. Per the germline V gene, CDR1 is MGHRA and CDR2 is YSYEKL. CDR3 size: 15 residues.

This clone has a single count. V usage is TRBV19 and J usage is TRBJ1-1; 8 nucleotides line up with TRBD1. This CDR3 has 14 amino acids. Germline CDR1 LNHDA, CDR2 SQIVND (reference sequence). Trimming cost V 4 bases and J 12 bases; bases outside gene matches: 13. The CDR3 nucleotides read TGTGCCAGTAGTACTCCCGGGACAGGTATATCGTCTTTCTTT. It translates to CASSTPGTGISSFF.

This clone was counted a few times. The V gene is TRBV5-1, the J gene TRBJ2-3; 7 bases fit TRBD1. The CDR3 runs 15 residues. Germline lookup yields CDR1 SGHRS and CDR2 YFSETQ. V lost 3 bases and J lost 0; bases outside the gene matches: 4. CDR3 sequence reads: CASSSDRRSTDTQYF. CDR3 DNA sequence: TGCGCCAGCAGCTCGGACAGGAGGAGCACAGATACGCAGTATTTT.

The chain is built from TRBV29-1 and TRBJ1-3, with 8 bases fitting TRBD1. The V gene's germline CDR1 is SQVTM and CDR2 ANQGSEA. The CDR3 length is 12 residues. V shed 6 bases, J shed 3 bases, and the junction held 1 base outside the gene matches. The CDR3 region has the DNA TGCAGCGTCGACAGGGGTGGAAACACCATATATTTT. Encoded protein: CSVDRGGNTIYF.